The clone carrying this T cell receptor beta chain was seen just once. This entry is derived from a study of blood T cell repertoires in COVID-19. Germline CDR1 SGHTA, CDR2 FQGNSA. CDR3 length: 16 amino acids. V trimming: 5 bases; J trimming: 4 bases; junction bases outside the gene matches: 8. TCRdb keeps only in-frame clones here, not all; method: immunoSEQ multiplex PCR. The sample consists of approximately 150,000 clones, about 83% of them appearing once. Material: peripheral blood. V usage is TRBV7-2 and J usage is TRBJ2-2; 9 bases are shared with TRBD2. The sequence came from a woman in her 50s with active or convalescent COVID-19. The CDR3 here is CASSPLAGVVTGELFF. CDR3 bases: TGTGCCAGCAGCCCCTTAGCGGGAGTAGTCACCGGGGAGCTGTTTTTT.